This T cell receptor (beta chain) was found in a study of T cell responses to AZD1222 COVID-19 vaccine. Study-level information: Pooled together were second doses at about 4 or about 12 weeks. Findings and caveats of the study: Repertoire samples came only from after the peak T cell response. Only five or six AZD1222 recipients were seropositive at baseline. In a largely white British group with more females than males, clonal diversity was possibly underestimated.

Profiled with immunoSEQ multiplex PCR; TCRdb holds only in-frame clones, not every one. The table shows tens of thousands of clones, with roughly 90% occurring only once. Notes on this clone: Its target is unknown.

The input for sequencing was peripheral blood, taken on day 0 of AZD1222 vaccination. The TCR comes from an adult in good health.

As DNA, the CDR3 is TGTGCCAGCAGCTTAGCGACCAGGGTTATAAGCAATCAGCCCCAGCATTTT. This sequence encodes CASSLATRVISNQPQHF. J is TRBJ1-5 and V is TRBV7-8; D perhaps matches TRBD1 (5 bases). Germline CDR1 is SGHVS and CDR2 is FQNEAQ. The CDR3 has 17 amino acids. The V and J ends lost 0 bases and 1 base respectively, with 13 bases between them.